The TCR beta chain under discussion was sequenced for a study of cytomegalovirus exposure and HLA in healthy donors (dated by TCRdb to 2016 to 2017). Notes on the research overall: According to an earlier analysis of 450 to 650 of the donors, about 179 million T cells yielded 100 million or so unique TCR beta sequences and around 280 Gb of sequence data. Rather than drawing on any new phenotypic data, the later analysis identified candidate immune exposures from TCR beta sequences and the way those sequences occurred across donors. Roughly 300 gigabases of sequencing data and approximately 91 million unique TCR sequences made up an early release that covered several hundred HLA-typed donors. Alongside the repertoire data, information on donor age, sex, ethnicity and CMV serostatus was compiled. Every discovery cohort repertoire had been produced on one sequencing platform. In a later analysis, previously published TCR beta repertoires from several hundred donors were re-analyzed and high-resolution HLA genotyping was added so that TCR occurrence patterns could be studied. The study aimed to test whether signatures of past pathogen exposure could be identified by cataloging public T cell receptors. Among several hundred genotyped donors of the cohort, an average of about 240,000 unique TCR beta nucleotide sequences was sequenced per donor, of which about 19% were non-productive. Both class I and class II loci were covered by HLA typing, at four-digit resolution. To predict cytomegalovirus infection status, the study brought together high-throughput TCR immunosequencing, statistical association of individual TCRs with disease status, and machine learning. Among the roughly 400 genotyped donors, 75% to 90% belonged to the genetic ancestry cluster associated with self-reported Caucasian donors. In an earlier analysis of over 550 of the donors, high-throughput TCR beta sequencing was used to judge whether each TCR beta V gene segment behaved as functional or pseudogenic. A separate validation cohort of approximately 120 different subjects was used in addition to the roughly 700-subject first cohort. Typing coverage differed by locus: A, B, C, DRB1 and DQB1 were typed in about 629-640 donors, DQA1 in roughly 510, DPA1 in some 610, and DPB1 in approximately 450. The study profiled the T cell repertoires of 666 subjects by immunosequencing and related them to cytomegalovirus serostatus. Because of strong linkage in the cohort, 4 to 6 DR-DQ haplotypes were treated as single units for association and clustering. In a later genetic analysis, genome-wide SNP genotypes for about 65% of the 666 donors were used, and that subset was treated as a discovery cohort.

In regard to this clone: Its antigen remains undetermined.

The trim is 2 bases for V and 4 bases for J, with a gap of 18 bases between the germline ends. The germline V gene encodes CDR1 MNHEY and CDR2 SMNVEV (reference sequence). The CDR3 runs 16 amino acids, cysteine and phenylalanine included. Kept here is only the CDR3 DNA, which spans 48 bases and is read in frame from base 1. The full study reports these points: Most CMV-associated TCR beta chains appeared to be HLA-restricted in a later analysis, and the HLA associations seemed to be driven largely by CMV exposure. In an earlier analysis of 587 of the donors, most TCR beta V segments appeared in productive rearrangements about 90% or about 30% of the time, broadly matching IMGT annotations. In a later analysis, HLA-associated TCR beta chains showed more clonal expansion and lower generation probabilities than non-associated chains that were equally common. Most TCR sequences were observed very rarely across donors, whereas some public TCRs were present in many individuals. Only TCR beta chains were sequenced in this cohort, and the absence of alpha or paired-chain data limited detectable features. Correlated functional status among segregating V segments might be attributable to linkage disequilibrium, but an unknown experimental factor could not be ruled out. A further reported finding was that TCR beta sequences accurately predicted the HLA-A and HLA-B alleles for most subjects in the first cohort. An association between a missense DCLRE1C variant and V-gene and J-gene trimming of TCR beta chains was found in a later genetic analysis and replicated in an independent cohort. A later genetic analysis reported fewer N-insertions in productive TCRs among donors in an Asian-associated ancestry cluster than the approximately 670-donor mean. When HLA alleles, especially DR and DQ, strongly co-occurred, attributing TCR associations to individual alleles was difficult. For the cohort, immune exposure information was limited to CMV serostatus. Cytomegalovirus status was reported to be diagnosed by the classifier with high specificity and sensitivity in both the original and validation cohorts. According to a later analysis, TCR association rates differed among HLA loci, with DRB1 alleles showing the most associated TCRs and HLA-C alleles showing the fewest. Sequencing depth was assumed to be roughly uniform across donors in the presence/absence analyses, though that assumption may not hold. Some IMGT-functional V segments, including TRBV6-2 and TRBV6-3, could not be distinguished by the 87-base-pair reads and were therefore excluded. It was suggested by the authors that the approach could potentially be generalized to other disease states and immunological phenotypes. Because HLA typing was missing for some donors at each locus, association tests included only the typed subset. A cluster of highly shared sequence variants was judged likely to represent a technical artifact of the sequencing pipeline. In vitro tests confirmed that three of the cytomegalovirus-associated TCR beta chains recognize cytomegalovirus antigens. In a later analysis, 16,951 TCR beta sequences were associated with specific HLA alleles at a false discovery rate of 0.05. The earlier analysis of nearly 600 of the donors excluded some 15 rarely observed V segments, including chromosome 9 orphons, because counts were too low. Several of the top co-occurrence clusters appeared to be linked to parvovirus B19, influenza, CMV and Epstein-Barr virus, according to a later analysis. The study listed approximately 150 TCR beta chains as associated with cytomegalovirus.

Library preparation employed the immunoSEQ multiplex PCR assay. A mixture of 60 forward primers for TCR Vbeta segments and 13 reverse primers for TCR Jbeta segments was used in the multiplex PCR. The CDR3 region of rearranged TCR beta genes was amplified from genomic DNA by a multiplex PCR assay. The amplified TCR beta libraries were sequenced on the Illumina HiSeq System as 87-base-pair reads. Under the source paper's analysis protocol: A later analysis counted approximately 84 million unique TCR beta chains across the 690 or so repertoires, and 9.5 million to 11 million of these chains were shared by at least two donors. A nearest-neighbor algorithm error-corrected the raw reads and collapsed the reads into unique sequences, merging closely related sequences to remove PCR and sequencing errors. To assign V, D and J gene segments, CDR3 sequences were aligned to IMGT reference sequences. For a sequence to be retained, a match of at least six nucleotides to both a V gene segment and a J gene segment was required. A rearrangement was called productive if the CDR3 had no stop codons and remained in frame with V and J, and every other rearrangement was called non-productive. Following IMGT convention, CDR3 was defined as the stretch from the second conserved V-encoded cysteine to the conserved J-encoded phenylalanine. The earlier analysis of more than 450 of the donors excluded sequences that lacked an unambiguous match to a single V gene segment. In an earlier analysis of several hundred of the donors, V segments were called functional above 56.7% productive rearrangements and were called segregating when the between-donor standard deviation exceeded 5%. A statistical classification framework was built for diagnosing cytomegalovirus status from the catalog of TCR beta chain sequences. In a later analysis, TCR nucleotide sequences were compared against IMGT/GENE-DB human TR gene sequences so that V and J genes could be assigned. Using the TCRdist pipeline, a later analysis assigned CDR3 sequences along with most-parsimonious VDJ recombination scenarios. In a later analysis, each TCR beta chain was defined by its CDR3 amino acid sequence together with its V-gene family, and reads without a unique V-gene family were excluded. A later analysis removed 592 highly shared, low-generation-probability nucleotide sequences to deal with suspected cross-contamination and a sequencing artifact. A later analysis calculated a clonal expansion index for each public chain from normalized within-repertoire ranks of inferred template counts. In a later analysis, generation probabilities were computed with a VDJ recombination model fitted to out-of-frame rearrangements, and the resulting probabilities were checked against IGoR. A later analysis scored TCR-TCR, TCR-HLA and TCR-CMV co-occurrence with hypergeometric tests, applying a repertoire-size bias correction to TCR pairs. To estimate false discovery rates, a later analysis permuted the HLA or CMV assignments 20 times. In a later analysis, co-occurring TCRs were grouped with DBSCAN, and TCRdist sequence similarity was added when clustering was performed within HLA-allele-positive subsets. For co-occurrence clustering, repertoires with fewer than 30,000 or more than 120,000 public chains were excluded, along with 4 to 6 repertoires with anomalous nucleotide sharing. TCRdb mirrors the immuneACCESS table, restricted to in-frame sequences. Some clones are absent from its copies; in checked studies, under half trace to an unresolved V gene, and the reason for the others is unknown. That table supplies the V and J calls and clone size; D and trimming were determined from the DNA. This sample's table lists 40,000 to 50,000 clones. The ten largest clones represent about 1.8% of the sample.

The cohort was made up of 650 to 700 healthy bone marrow donors. At the time of sampling, all cohort members were nominally healthy, though unrecorded immune exposures were likely present. The donor was CMV seronegative and was included in the group of a few hundred seronegative cohort members. A peripheral blood sample was provided by each donor, and peripheral blood mononuclear cells were used for TCR beta sequencing. The Qiagen DNeasy Blood Extraction Kit was used to extract genomic DNA from the blood cell samples. The source of this sequence is a woman aged 25 to 45 in good health and CMV-seronegative. The sample comprised PBMCs. The V and J genes are TRBV27 and TRBJ2-7; the D segment could be TRBD2, given 5 matching bases. The CDR3 protein sequence reads: CASSLGYPIAWYEQYF. The bases are TGTGCCAGCAGTTTAGGGTATCCCATAGCGTGGTACGAGCAGTACTTC.